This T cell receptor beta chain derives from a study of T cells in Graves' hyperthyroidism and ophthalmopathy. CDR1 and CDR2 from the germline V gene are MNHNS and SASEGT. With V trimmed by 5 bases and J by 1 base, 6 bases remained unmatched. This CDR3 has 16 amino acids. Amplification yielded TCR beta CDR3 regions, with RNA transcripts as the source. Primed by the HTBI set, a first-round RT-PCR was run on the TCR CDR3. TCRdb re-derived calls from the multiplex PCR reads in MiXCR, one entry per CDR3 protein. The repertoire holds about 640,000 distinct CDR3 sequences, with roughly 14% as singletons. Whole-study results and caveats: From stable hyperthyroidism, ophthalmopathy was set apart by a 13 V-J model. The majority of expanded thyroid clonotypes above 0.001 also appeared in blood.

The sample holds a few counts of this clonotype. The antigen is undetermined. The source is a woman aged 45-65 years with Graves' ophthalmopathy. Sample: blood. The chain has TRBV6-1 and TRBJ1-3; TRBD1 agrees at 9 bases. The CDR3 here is CASSRQGVGSGNTIYF. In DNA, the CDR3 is TGTGCCAGCAGTCGACAGGGGGTTGGTTCTGGAAACACCATATATTTT.